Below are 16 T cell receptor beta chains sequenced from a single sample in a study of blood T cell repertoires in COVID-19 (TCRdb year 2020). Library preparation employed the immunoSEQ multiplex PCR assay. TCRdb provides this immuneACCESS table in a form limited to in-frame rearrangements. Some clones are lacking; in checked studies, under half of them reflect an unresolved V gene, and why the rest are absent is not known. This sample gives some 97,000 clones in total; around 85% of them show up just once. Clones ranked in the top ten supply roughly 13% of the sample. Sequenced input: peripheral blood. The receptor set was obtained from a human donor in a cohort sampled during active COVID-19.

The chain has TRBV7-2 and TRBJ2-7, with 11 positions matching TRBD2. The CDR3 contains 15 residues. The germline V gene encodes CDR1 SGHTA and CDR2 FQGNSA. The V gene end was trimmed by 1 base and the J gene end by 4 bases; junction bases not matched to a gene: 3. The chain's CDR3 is CASSLGLAGNYEQYF. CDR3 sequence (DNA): TGTGCCAGCAGCTTAGGACTAGCGGGAAATTACGAGCAGTACTTC.

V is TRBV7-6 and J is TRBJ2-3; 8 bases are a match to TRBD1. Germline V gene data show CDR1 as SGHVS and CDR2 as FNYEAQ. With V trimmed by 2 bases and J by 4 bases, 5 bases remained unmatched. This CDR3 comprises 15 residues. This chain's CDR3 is CASSLRGQVPDTQYF. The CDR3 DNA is TGTGCCAGCAGCTTAAGGGGACAGGTCCCAGATACGCAGTATTTT. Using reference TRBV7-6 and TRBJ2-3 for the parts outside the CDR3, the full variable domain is GAGVSQSPRYKVTKRGQDVALRCDPISGHVSLYWYRQALGQGPEFLTYFNYEAQQDKSGLPNDRFSAERPEGSISTLTIQRTEQRDSAMYRCASSLRGQVPDTQYFGPGTRLTVL.

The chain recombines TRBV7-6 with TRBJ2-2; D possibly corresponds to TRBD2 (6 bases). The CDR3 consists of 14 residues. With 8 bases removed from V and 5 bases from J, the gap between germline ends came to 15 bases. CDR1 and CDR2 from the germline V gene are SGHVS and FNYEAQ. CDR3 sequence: CASQASGGTGELFF. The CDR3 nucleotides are TGTGCCAGCCAGGCTTCCGGGGGTACCGGGGAGCTGTTTTTT.

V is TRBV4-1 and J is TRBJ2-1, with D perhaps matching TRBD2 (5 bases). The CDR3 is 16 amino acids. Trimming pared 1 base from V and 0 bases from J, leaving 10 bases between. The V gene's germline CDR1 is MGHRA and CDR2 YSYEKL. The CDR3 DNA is TGCGCCAGCAGCCAAGGGGTTGGAGGCTCCTACAATGAGCAGTTCTTC. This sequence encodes CASSQGVGGSYNEQFF.

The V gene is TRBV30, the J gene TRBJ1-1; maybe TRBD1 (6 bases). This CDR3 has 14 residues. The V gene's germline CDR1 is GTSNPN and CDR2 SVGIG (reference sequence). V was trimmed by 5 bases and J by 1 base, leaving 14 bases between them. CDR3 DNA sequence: TGTGCCTGGGGGCAGGGGCAGGCGAACACTGAAGCTTTCTTT. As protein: CAWGQGQANTEAFF.

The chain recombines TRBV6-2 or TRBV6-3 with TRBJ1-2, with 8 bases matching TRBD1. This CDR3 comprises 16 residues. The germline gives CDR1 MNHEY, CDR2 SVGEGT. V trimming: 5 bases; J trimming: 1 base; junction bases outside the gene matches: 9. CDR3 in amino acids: CASSDGTGSNNYGYTF. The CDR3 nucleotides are TGTGCCAGCAGTGATGGGACAGGAAGTAATAACTATGGCTACACCTTC.

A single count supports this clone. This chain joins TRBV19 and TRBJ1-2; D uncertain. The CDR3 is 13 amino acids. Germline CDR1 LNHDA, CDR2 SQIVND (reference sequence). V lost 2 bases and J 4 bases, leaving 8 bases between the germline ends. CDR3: CASSIITAYGYTF. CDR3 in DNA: TGTGCCAGTAGTATAATTACAGCCTATGGCTACACCTTC.

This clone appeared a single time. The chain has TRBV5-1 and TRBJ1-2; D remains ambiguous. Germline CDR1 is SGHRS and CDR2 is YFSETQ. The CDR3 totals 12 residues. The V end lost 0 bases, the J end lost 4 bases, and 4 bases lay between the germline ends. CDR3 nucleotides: TGCGCCAGCAGCTTGGACACCTATGGCTACACCTTC. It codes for CASSLDTYGYTF.

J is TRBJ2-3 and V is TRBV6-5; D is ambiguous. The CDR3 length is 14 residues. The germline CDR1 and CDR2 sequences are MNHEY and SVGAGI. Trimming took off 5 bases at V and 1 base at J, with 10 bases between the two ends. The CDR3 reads CASSTGPRTDTQYF. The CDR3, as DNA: TGTGCCAGCAGTACTGGGCCTCGCACAGATACGCAGTATTTT.

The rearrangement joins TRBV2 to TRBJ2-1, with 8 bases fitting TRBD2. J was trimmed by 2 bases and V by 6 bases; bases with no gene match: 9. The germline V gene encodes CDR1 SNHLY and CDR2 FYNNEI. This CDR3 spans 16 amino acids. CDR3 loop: CASRDSGSGAYNEQFF. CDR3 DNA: TGTGCCAGCAGAGACAGCGGGAGCGGGGCCTACAATGAGCAGTTCTTC. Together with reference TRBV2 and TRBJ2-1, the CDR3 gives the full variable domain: EPEVTQTPSHQVTQMGQEVILRCVPISNHLYFYWYRQILGQKVEFLVSFYNNEISEKSEIFDDQFSVERPDGSNFTLKIRSTKLEDSAMYFCASRDSGSGAYNEQFFGPGTRLTVL.

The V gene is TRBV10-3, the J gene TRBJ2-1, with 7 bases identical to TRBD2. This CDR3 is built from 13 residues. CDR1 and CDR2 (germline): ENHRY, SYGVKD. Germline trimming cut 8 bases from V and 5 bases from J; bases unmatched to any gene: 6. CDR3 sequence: CAIRSGSDNEQFF. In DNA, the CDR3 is TGTGCCATCCGTAGCGGGTCGGACAATGAGCAGTTCTTC.

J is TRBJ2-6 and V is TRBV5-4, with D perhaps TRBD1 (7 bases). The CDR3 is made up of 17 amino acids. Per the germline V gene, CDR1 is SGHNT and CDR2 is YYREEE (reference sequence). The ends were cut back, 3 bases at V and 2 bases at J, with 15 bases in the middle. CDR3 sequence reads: CASSSGGGGTGANVLTF. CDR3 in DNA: TGTGCCAGCAGCTCTGGAGGAGGGGGCACTGGGGCCAACGTCCTGACTTTC.

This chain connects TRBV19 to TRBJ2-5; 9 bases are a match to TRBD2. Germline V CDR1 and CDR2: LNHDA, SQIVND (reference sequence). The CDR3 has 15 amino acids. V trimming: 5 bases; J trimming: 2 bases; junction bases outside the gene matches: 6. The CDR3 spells CASSSSGGQQETQYF. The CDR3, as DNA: TGTGCCAGTAGTTCAAGCGGGGGGCAACAAGAGACCCAGTACTTC.

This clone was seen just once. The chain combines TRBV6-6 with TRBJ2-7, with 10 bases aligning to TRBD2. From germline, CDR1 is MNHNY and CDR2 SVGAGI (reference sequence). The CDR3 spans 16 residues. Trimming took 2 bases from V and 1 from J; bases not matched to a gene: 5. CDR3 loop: CASSYGASGGSYEQYF. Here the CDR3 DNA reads TGTGCCAGCAGTTACGGGGCTAGCGGGGGTTCCTACGAGCAGTACTTC.

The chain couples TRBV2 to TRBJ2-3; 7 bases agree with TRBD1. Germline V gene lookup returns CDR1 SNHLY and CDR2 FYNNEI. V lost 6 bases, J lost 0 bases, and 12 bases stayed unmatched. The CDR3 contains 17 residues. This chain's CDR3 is CASRPGQMWESTDTQYF. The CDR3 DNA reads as TGTGCCAGCAGGCCGGGACAGATGTGGGAAAGCACAGATACGCAGTATTTT. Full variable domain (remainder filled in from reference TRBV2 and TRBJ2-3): EPEVTQTPSHQVTQMGQEVILRCVPISNHLYFYWYRQILGQKVEFLVSFYNNEISEKSEIFDDQFSVERPDGSNFTLKIRSTKLEDSAMYFCASRPGQMWESTDTQYFGPGTRLTVL.

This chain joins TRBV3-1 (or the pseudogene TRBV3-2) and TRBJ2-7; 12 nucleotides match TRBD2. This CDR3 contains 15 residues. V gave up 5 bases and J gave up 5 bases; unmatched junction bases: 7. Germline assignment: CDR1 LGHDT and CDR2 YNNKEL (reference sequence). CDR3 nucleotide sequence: TGTGCCAGCAGCAGGACTAGCGGGAACCCCCACGAGCAGTACTTC. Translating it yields CASSRTSGNPHEQYF.